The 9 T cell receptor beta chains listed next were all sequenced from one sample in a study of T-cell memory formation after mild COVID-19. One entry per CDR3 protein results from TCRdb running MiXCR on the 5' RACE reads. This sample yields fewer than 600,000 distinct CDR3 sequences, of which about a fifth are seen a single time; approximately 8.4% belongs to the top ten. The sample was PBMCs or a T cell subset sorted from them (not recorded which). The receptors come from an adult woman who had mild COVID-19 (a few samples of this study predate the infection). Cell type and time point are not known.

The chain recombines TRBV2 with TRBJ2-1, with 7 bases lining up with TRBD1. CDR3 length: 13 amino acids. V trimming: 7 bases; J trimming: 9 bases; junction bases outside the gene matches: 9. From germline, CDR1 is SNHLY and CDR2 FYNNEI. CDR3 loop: CASIKSTGSEQFF. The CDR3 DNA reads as TGTGCCAGCATTAAATCGACAGGGTCTGAGCAGTTCTTC.

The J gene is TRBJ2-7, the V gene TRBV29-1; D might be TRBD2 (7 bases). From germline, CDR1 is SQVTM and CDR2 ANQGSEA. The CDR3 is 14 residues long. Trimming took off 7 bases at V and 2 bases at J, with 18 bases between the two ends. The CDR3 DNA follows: TGCAGCGCTGGGGGGGGCCAGGGCACCTACGAGCAGTACTTC. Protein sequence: CSAGGGQGTYEQYF.

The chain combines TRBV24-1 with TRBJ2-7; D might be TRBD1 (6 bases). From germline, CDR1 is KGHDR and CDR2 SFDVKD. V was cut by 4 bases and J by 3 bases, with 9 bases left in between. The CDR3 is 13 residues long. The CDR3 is CATSEAGDYEQYF. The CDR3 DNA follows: TGTGCCACCAGTGAGGCAGGGGACTACGAGCAGTACTTC.

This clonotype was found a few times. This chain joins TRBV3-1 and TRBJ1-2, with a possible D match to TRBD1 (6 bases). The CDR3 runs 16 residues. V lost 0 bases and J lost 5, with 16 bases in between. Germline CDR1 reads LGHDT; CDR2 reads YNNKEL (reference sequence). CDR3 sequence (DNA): TGTGCCAGCAGCCAAGATCCGGGGGGCGCCCAATATGGCTACACCTTC. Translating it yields CASSQDPGGAQYGYTF.

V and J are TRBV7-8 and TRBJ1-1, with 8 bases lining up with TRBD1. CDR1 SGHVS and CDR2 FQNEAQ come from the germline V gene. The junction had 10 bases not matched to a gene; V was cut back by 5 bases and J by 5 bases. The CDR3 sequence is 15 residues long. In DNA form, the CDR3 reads TGTGCCAGCAGCCGTGAACAGGGGGGGCTGACTGAAGCTTTCTTT. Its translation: CASSREQGGLTEAFF.

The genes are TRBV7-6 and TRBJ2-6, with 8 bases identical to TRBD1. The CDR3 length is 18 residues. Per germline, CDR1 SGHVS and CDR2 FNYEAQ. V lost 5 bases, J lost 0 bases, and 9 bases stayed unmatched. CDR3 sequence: CASSPRTGWSSGANVLTF. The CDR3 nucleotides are TGTGCCAGCAGCCCCAGGACAGGGTGGAGCTCTGGGGCCAACGTCCTGACTTTC.

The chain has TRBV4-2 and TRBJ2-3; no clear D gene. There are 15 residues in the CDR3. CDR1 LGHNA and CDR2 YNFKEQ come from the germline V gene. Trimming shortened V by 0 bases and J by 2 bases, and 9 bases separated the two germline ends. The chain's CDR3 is CASSQDPDSTDTQYF. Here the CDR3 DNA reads TGTGCCAGCAGCCAAGATCCGGATTCCACAGATACGCAGTATTTT.

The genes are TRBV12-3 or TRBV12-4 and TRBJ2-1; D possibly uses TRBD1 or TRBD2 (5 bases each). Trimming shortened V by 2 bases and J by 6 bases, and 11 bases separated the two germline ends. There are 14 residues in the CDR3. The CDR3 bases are TGTGCCAGCAGTTTATTCGGGACGGGCAATGAGCAGTTCTTC. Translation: CASSLFGTGNEQFF.

CDR3 sequence: CASSQDPLTNYGYTF. In DNA form, the CDR3 reads TGTGCCAGCAGCCAAGACCCGCTTACTAACTATGGCTACACCTTC. The chain uses TRBV3-1 and TRBJ1-2; unclear D gene. Trimming took off 0 bases at V and 0 bases at J, with 8 bases between the two ends. This CDR3 is built from 15 residues. CDR1 is LGHDT and CDR2 is YNNKEL in the germline V gene (reference sequence).